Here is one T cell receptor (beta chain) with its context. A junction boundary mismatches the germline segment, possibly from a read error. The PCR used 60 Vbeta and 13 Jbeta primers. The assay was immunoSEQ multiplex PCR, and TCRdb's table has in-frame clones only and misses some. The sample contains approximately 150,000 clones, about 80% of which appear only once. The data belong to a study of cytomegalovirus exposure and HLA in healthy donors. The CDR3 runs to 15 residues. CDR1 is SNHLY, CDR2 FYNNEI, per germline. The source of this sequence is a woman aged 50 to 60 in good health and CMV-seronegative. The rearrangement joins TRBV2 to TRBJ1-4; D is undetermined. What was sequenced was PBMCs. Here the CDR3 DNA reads TGTGCCACCGAATTATCAGGCCAGCCTAACGAAAAACTGTTTTTT. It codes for CATELSGQPNEKLFF.